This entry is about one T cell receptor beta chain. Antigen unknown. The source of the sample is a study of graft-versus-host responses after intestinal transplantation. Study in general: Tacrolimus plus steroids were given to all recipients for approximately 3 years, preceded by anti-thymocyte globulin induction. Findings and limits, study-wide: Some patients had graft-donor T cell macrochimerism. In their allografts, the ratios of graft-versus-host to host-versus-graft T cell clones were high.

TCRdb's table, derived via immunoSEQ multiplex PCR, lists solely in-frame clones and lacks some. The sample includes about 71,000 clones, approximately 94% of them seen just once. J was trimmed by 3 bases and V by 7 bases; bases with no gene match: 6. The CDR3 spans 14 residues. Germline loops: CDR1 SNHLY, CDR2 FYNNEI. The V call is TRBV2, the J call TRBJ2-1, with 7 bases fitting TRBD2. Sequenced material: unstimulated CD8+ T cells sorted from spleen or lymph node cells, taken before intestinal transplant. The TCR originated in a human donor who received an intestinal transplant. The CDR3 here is CASIATSHYNEQFF. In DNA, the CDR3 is TGTGCCAGCATAGCGACTAGCCACTACAATGAGCAGTTCTTC.